The source of this T cell receptor (beta chain) is a study of blood T cell repertoires in COVID-19 (dated by TCRdb to the early 2020s). Broadly, across the study: Samples covering the acute and convalescent phases of COVID-19 were provided by collaborators in the United States, Italy and Spain. The sample metadata nearly always contained a de-identified subject ID, COVID-19 status, age in years and sex. Samples came from the ongoing ImmuneRACE study (first 160 participants) plus 1,254 subjects from 6 global collaborators. HLA class I and class II types, where available, came from metadata supplied by the sample provider rather than from assay-based typing. A freely available public database, intended as a resource for researchers studying the immune response to SARS-CoV-2, is where the repertoires were released. The dataset comprised deeply sampled blood TCRbeta repertoires from subjects exposed to, actively infected with, or recovered from COVID-19. The material from the prospective study consisted of cDNA or gDNA derived from T cells, B-cell-depleted T cells, or PBMCs.

Whole blood was collected in K2EDTA tubes by collaborating institutions according to the institutions' own protocols. For TCRbeta analysis, collaborators shipped samples as frozen whole blood, isolated PBMCs, or DNA extracted from either of those sample types. The germline V gene (reference sequence) gives CDR1 as GTSNPN and CDR2 as SVGIG. Including the terminal cysteine and phenylalanine, the CDR3 comprises 10 residues. Left in the record is the CDR3 DNA by itself, 30 bases read in frame from the first base. General study outcomes and caveats: Clinical and demographic metadata were provided uncurated, with the amount varying by source and participant.

On this clone: This clone's antigen is unknown. Compared with germline, one end of the junction differs, possibly owing to a read error.

The immunoSEQ Assay, a bias-controlled multiplex PCR, was used to amplify TCRbeta CDR3 regions from genomic DNA. From the authors' description of their analysis: Nucleated cell counts per sample were estimated from amplification of reference gene primers within the assay. Sequence reads were collapsed and filtered to measure the absolute abundance of every unique TCRbeta CDR3 rearrangement. For each sample, productive Simpson clonality was calculated as the square root of Simpson's diversity index across productive rearrangements. Imported from immuneACCESS, the table was reduced by TCRdb to in-frame sequences with V and J called. These copies leave out some clones; in studies compared against another copy, an unresolved V gene accounts for under half, and the cause of the remainder is not known. Clone size and V and J calls were adopted from that table, with D and trimming inferred from the DNA. The sample records 110,000 to 150,000 clones, approximately 90% of which are singletons. 2.5% to 3% of the sample belongs to the ten largest clones.

This clonotype was sampled from a man between 60 and 75 years old with active or convalescent COVID-19. The sequence is built from TRBV30 and TRBJ1-2; a weak D assignment points to TRBD1 (5 bases agree). What was sequenced was peripheral blood. CDR3 loop: CAWSVEDSSF. The sequence in DNA is TGTGCCTGGAGTGTAGAAGACAGCTCCTTC.